This TCR beta chain appears in the sequencing data of a study of cytomegalovirus exposure and HLA in healthy donors. CDR3 size: 15 residues. Trimming shortened V by 4 bases and J by 0 bases, and 10 bases separated the two germline ends. The germline V gene encodes CDR1 SNHLY and CDR2 FYNNEI. This PCR relied on a set of 60 Vbeta primers and 13 Jbeta primers. Produced via immunoSEQ multiplex PCR; TCRdb's table is partial and in-frame only. This table has about 76,000 clones, around 70% appearing once. This clone was seen a handful of times. Sequencing input: PBMCs. The V call is TRBV2, the J call TRBJ1-3, with TRBD1 as a possible D gene (5 bases). The TCR comes from a middle-aged woman in good health and CMV-seropositive. The CDR3 DNA reads TGTGCCAGCAGTGCACAGGTAATCTCTGGAAACACCATATATTTT. Translation: CASSAQVISGNTIYF.